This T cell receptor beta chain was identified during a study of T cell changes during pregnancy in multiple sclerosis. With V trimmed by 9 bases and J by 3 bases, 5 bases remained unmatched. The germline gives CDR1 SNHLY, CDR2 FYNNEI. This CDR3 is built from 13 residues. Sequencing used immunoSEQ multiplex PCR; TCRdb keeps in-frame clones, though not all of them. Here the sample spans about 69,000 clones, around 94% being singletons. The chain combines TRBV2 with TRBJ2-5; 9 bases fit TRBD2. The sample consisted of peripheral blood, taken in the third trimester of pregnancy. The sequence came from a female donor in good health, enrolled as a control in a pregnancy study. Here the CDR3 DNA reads TGTGCCAGTTCGGGACTAGCAGAAGAGACCCAGTACTTC. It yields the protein CASSGLAEETQYF.